The 29 T cell receptor beta chains in this list originate from one sample, sequenced in a study of T cell responses to AZD1222 COVID-19 vaccine. Clones were read by immunoSEQ multiplex PCR, and TCRdb kept only the in-frame ones, dropping some. In the table there are roughly 49,000 clones, approximately 88% of which are singletons. Material: peripheral blood, obtained 28 days after the second AZD1222 dose. The source is an adult who received the AZD1222 COVID-19 vaccine.

V and J are TRBV3-1 (or the pseudogene TRBV3-2) and TRBJ2-5, with a tentative D call TRBD2 (7 bases). The CDR3 runs to 17 residues. Germline V gene sequence: CDR1 LGHDT, CDR2 YNNKEL (reference sequence). V was trimmed by 2 bases and J by 5 bases, leaving 21 bases between them. The CDR3 reads CASSQPPGRGAEETQYF. In DNA, the CDR3 is TGTGCCAGCAGCCAACCTCCAGGTCGGGGGGCCGAGGAGACCCAGTACTTC.

The CDR3 is CASIRKQEAFF. Here the CDR3 DNA reads TGTGCCAGCATCCGGAAGCAGGAAGCTTTCTTT. V gene TRBV2 combines with J gene TRBJ1-1; D is ambiguous. The CDR3 spans 11 residues. V lost 7 bases and J lost 8, with 11 bases in between. Germline CDR1 and CDR2: SNHLY and FYNNEI.

The chain employs TRBV28 and TRBJ1-1; 9 bases match TRBD1. In germline, CDR1 is MDHEN, CDR2 SYDVKM. This CDR3 region has 15 residues. The V gene end was trimmed by 5 bases and the J gene end by 7 bases; junction bases not matched to a gene: 11. Here the CDR3 DNA reads TGTGCCAGCAGTCCCCGGACAGGGGTGGGGGGTGAAGCTTTCTTT. This translates into CASSPRTGVGGEAFF.

This clone was observed once. This chain connects TRBV6-2 or TRBV6-3 to TRBJ2-1; 8 bases are shared with TRBD2. Germline values: CDR1 MNHEY, CDR2 SVGEGT. Germline trimming cut 1 base from V and 8 bases from J; bases unmatched to any gene: 4. The CDR3 loop spans 14 amino acids. The DNA of the CDR3 is TGTGCCAGCAGTTACTTATACGGGGGGGATGAGCAGTTCTTC. Its protein product is CASSYLYGGDEQFF.

The J gene is TRBJ2-7, the V gene TRBV28, with D possibly TRBD1 on 5 matching bases. The V end lost 3 bases, the J end lost 0 bases, and 15 bases lay between the germline ends. This CDR3 is 16 amino acids long. Per the germline V gene, CDR1 is MDHEN and CDR2 is SYDVKM. The CDR3 DNA reads as TGTGCCAGCAGTTTGGGGCAGGGTGGACACTCCTACGAGCAGTACTTC. Amino acids: CASSLGQGGHSYEQYF.

V and J are TRBV5-1 and TRBJ2-3, with 9 nucleotides matching TRBD2. Per germline, CDR1 SGHRS and CDR2 YFSETQ. The CDR3 loop spans 19 amino acids. V dropped 1 base and J dropped 6; count of bases not matched to a gene: 18. CDR3: CASSLKTSRASGIWDTQYF. Here the CDR3 DNA reads TGCGCCAGCAGCTTGAAAACTTCACGTGCTAGCGGGATCTGGGATACGCAGTATTTT. The variable domain in full, with the rest retrieved from reference TRBV5-1 and TRBJ2-3, is KAGVTQTPRYLIKTRGQQVTLSCSPISGHRSVSWYQQTPGQGLQFLFEYFSETQRNKGNFPGRFSGRQFSNSRSEMNVSTLELGDSALYLCASSLKTSRASGIWDTQYFGPGTRLTVL.

This clone was recorded a few times. The chain couples TRBV9 to TRBJ2-1; 8 positions match TRBD1. The CDR3 covers 13 residues. The germline CDR1 and CDR2 sequences are SGDLS and YYNGEE. V dropped 4 bases and J dropped 10; count of bases not matched to a gene: 7. CDR3 protein: CASSPLRDREQFF. CDR3 sequence (DNA): TGTGCCAGCAGCCCCTTGCGGGACAGGGAGCAGTTCTTC.

This clone was counted once. V and J are TRBV5-1 and TRBJ1-1; 8 bases line up with TRBD1. The CDR3 covers 16 residues. Germline lookup yields CDR1 SGHRS and CDR2 YFSETQ. The J segment lost 1 base and the V segment lost 3 bases, leaving 8 bases of the junction unmatched. The CDR3 sequence is CASSYHLDRGNTEAFF. The CDR3 region has the DNA TGCGCCAGCAGCTATCACCTTGACAGGGGGAACACTGAAGCTTTCTTT. The full variable domain, its missing parts supplied by reference TRBV5-1 and TRBJ1-1, is KAGVTQTPRYLIKTRGQQVTLSCSPISGHRSVSWYQQTPGQGLQFLFEYFSETQRNKGNFPGRFSGRQFSNSRSEMNVSTLELGDSALYLCASSYHLDRGNTEAFFGQGTRLTVV.

The chain is built from TRBV11-2 and TRBJ2-7; TRBD1 is a possible D gene (6 bases). Germline CDR1 and CDR2: SGHAT and FQNNGV. The CDR3 runs to 16 residues. Trimming pared 5 bases from V and 2 bases from J, leaving 19 bases between. CDR3: CASSRADSTTTYEQYF. The CDR3 bases are TGTGCCAGCAGCCGCGCGGACAGCACAACCACCTACGAGCAGTACTTC.

The CDR3 spells CASSLGGSNEQFF. The CDR3 DNA reads TGTGCCAGCAGCCTGGGGGGTTCCAATGAGCAGTTCTTC. The chain has TRBV7-2 and TRBJ2-1; D might be TRBD2 (6 bases). This CDR3 is 13 amino acids long. From germline, CDR1 is SGHTA and CDR2 FQGNSA. V lost 5 bases, J lost 6 bases, and 11 bases lay in between.

The chain employs TRBV3-1 (or the pseudogene TRBV3-2) and TRBJ1-2; TRBD1 might be the D (5 bases). V dropped 5 bases and J dropped 7 bases, with 11 bases sitting between them. CDR3 length equals 12 residues. Germline CDR1 reads LGHDT; CDR2 reads YNNKEL (reference sequence). CDR3 coding DNA: TGTGCCAGCAGCTTGGGGACGGTTGGCTACACCTTC. Translation gives CASSLGTVGYTF.

The rearrangement links TRBV3-1 (or the pseudogene TRBV3-2) to TRBJ2-7; the D gene could be TRBD1 or TRBD2 (5 bases each). V dropped 2 bases and J dropped 6 bases, with 11 bases sitting between them. This CDR3 has 13 residues. Looked up from germline, CDR1 is LGHDT and CDR2 is YNNKEL (reference sequence). In DNA, the CDR3 is TGTGCCAGCAGCCAAATGGTAGGGACCGAGCAGTACTTC. Protein sequence: CASSQMVGTEQYF.

The genes are TRBV19 and TRBJ2-7; 11 bases match TRBD1. CDR1 is LNHDA, CDR2 SQIVND, per germline (reference sequence). This CDR3 is built from 14 residues. The ends lost 6 bases at V and 3 bases at J; junction bases unmatched: 4. Here the CDR3 reads CASSRTGGGYEQYF. The CDR3 DNA reads as TGTGCCAGTAGCAGGACAGGGGGCGGCTACGAGCAGTACTTC. The complete variable domain, with remaining parts taken from reference TRBV19 and TRBJ2-7, reads DGGITQSPKYLFRKEGQNVTLSCEQNLNHDAMYWYRQDPGQGLRLIYYSQIVNDFQKGDIAEGYSVSREKKESFPLTVTSAQKNPTAFYLCASSRTGGGYEQYFGPGTRLTVT.

J is TRBJ1-4 and V is TRBV5-1; no clear D gene. This CDR3 contains 14 residues. V was pared by 1 base and J by 1 base, with 5 bases between. CDR1 and CDR2 (germline): SGHRS, YFSETQ. This chain's CDR3 is CASSLTVTNEKLFF. CDR3 bases: TGCGCCAGCAGCTTGACGGTAACTAATGAAAAACTGTTTTTT.

This clone appeared a single time. The chain couples TRBV28 to TRBJ1-5; no definite D call. Trimming took off 3 bases at V and 3 bases at J, with 0 bases between the two ends. CDR1 and CDR2 (germline): MDHEN, SYDVKM. The CDR3 is 11 residues long. The CDR3 nucleotides read TGTGCCAGCAGTTTCAATCAGCCCCAGCATTTT. It yields the protein CASSFNQPQHF.

The rearrangement joins TRBV2 to TRBJ2-3; D might be TRBD1 (6 bases). Trimming shortened V by 2 bases and J by 7 bases, and 10 bases separated the two germline ends. Germline V gives CDR1 SNHLY, CDR2 FYNNEI. The CDR3 sequence is 13 residues long. CDR3 in amino acids: CASSETRGYTQYF. In DNA, the CDR3 is TGTGCCAGCAGTGAAACTAGGGGGTATACGCAGTATTTT.

In nucleotides, the CDR3 is TGCGCCAGCAGCTTGGGGTGGTCGTTAGGGGGAGAGACCCAGTACTTC. This sequence encodes CASSLGWSLGGETQYF. The chain has TRBV5-1 and TRBJ2-5; D might be TRBD1 (6 bases). The V end lost 0 bases, the J end lost 4 bases, and 16 bases lay between the germline ends. CDR1 is SGHRS, CDR2 YFSETQ, per germline. The CDR3 has 16 amino acids.

V gene TRBV7-8 combines with J gene TRBJ2-4; D is uncertain. Trimming took 4 bases from V and 8 from J, leaving 12 bases between them. CDR1 and CDR2 from the germline V gene are SGHVS and FQNEAQ. The CDR3 spans 13 residues. The CDR3 region has the DNA TGTGCCAGCAGCTCGTATAATTGGGACATTCAGTACTTC. Protein sequence: CASSSYNWDIQYF.

This chain uses TRBV7-3 with TRBJ2-3; 16 bases align to TRBD2. CDR1 is SGHTA and CDR2 is FQGTGA in the germline V gene. There are 17 residues in the CDR3. V shed 5 bases, J shed 5 bases, and the junction held 7 bases outside the gene matches. CDR3 sequence reads: CASSRKGLAGGVDTQYF. Here the CDR3 DNA reads TGTGCCAGCAGCCGAAAGGGACTAGCGGGAGGGGTAGATACGCAGTATTTT.

This clone came up once. V and J are TRBV5-1 and TRBJ2-2; 8 bases fit TRBD2. V shed 2 bases, J shed 7 bases, and the junction held 7 bases outside the gene matches. This CDR3 region has 15 residues. Germline-derived CDR1 and CDR2 are SGHRS and YFSETQ. For the CDR3, the DNA is TGCGCCAGCAGCTTCAGTCTCGCGGGGGGCGGGGAGCTGTTTTTT. Translation: CASSFSLAGGGELFF.

Here the CDR3 DNA reads TGTGCCAGCACTCCAGGGCGGGACAACTATGGCTACACCTTC. Translated: CASTPGRDNYGYTF. The chain carries TRBV6-6 and TRBJ1-2, with D maybe TRBD1 (5 bases). The CDR3 covers 14 residues. In germline, CDR1 is MNHNY, CDR2 SVGAGI (reference sequence). Trimming removed 7 bases at V and 2 bases at J, with 14 bases between.

In its sample, this clone was seen a few times. The V and J genes are TRBV5-1 and TRBJ2-5; D call uncertain. Germline values: CDR1 SGHRS, CDR2 YFSETQ. Trimming cost V 5 bases and J 1 base, with 9 bases left between them. This CDR3 has 13 amino acids. CDR3 DNA sequence: TGCGCCAGCAGATTTGAGCTCCAAGAGACCCAGTACTTC. The encoded protein is CASRFELQETQYF.

As for this clone: Additional DNA sequences in this sample encode the identical CDR3. The V call is TRBV12-5, the J call TRBJ2-1, with a possible D match to TRBD1 (6 bases). The CDR3 extends over 14 amino acids. V was shortened by 7 bases and J by 9 bases, with 19 bases between the two germline ends. Germline V gene sequence: CDR1 LGHNT, CDR2 FRNRAP. The CDR3 reads CASALNREGGEQFF. CDR3 bases: TGTGCTAGTGCTCTGAACAGGGAAGGGGGTGAGCAGTTCTTC.

The rearrangement links TRBV2 to TRBJ2-1; perhaps TRBD2 as D (6 bases). V was clipped by 6 bases and J by 8 bases, with 14 bases between them. The CDR3 runs 13 residues. Germline values: CDR1 SNHLY, CDR2 FYNNEI. The DNA for the CDR3 is TGTGCCAGCAGCCGGACTAACGCCCATGAGCAGTTCTTC. Protein sequence: CASSRTNAHEQFF.

The rearrangement uses TRBV5-1 and TRBJ2-7; D not resolved. Germline CDR1 SGHRS, CDR2 YFSETQ. V lost 5 bases and J 6 bases, leaving 15 bases between the germline ends. This CDR3 region has 13 residues. The CDR3 DNA reads as TGCGCCAGCAGTGGCCTATACCCACCCGAGCAGTACTTC. The encoded protein is CASSGLYPPEQYF.

The genes are TRBV3-1 (or the pseudogene TRBV3-2) and TRBJ2-2; 12 nucleotides match TRBD2. Germline trimming cut 0 bases from V and 6 bases from J; bases unmatched to any gene: 5. This CDR3 contains 17 residues. The germline CDR1 and CDR2 sequences are LGHDT and YNNKEL (reference sequence). The CDR3 nucleotides are TGTGCCAGCAGCCAAGAGACTAGCGGGAGTCTGGCCGGGGAGCTGTTTTTT. The encoded protein is CASSQETSGSLAGELFF.

The CDR3 DNA sequence: TGTGCCTGGAGTGTACAATCCCAGGGAGCTGAAGCTTTCTTT. As protein: CAWSVQSQGAEAFF. The chain recombines TRBV30 with TRBJ1-1, with D tentatively TRBD1 (5 bases). Germline CDR1 reads GTSNPN; CDR2 reads SVGIG (reference sequence). This CDR3 is built from 14 residues. The V end was cut by 0 bases, the J end by 6 bases, with 14 bases between.

The chain links TRBV5-1 to TRBJ2-4; D perhaps matches TRBD2 (7 bases). V gave up 3 bases and J gave up 0 bases, with 13 bases separating them. This CDR3 region has 16 residues. CDR1 SGHRS and CDR2 YFSETQ come from the germline V gene. Here the CDR3 DNA reads TGCGCCAGCAGCTCGGCGGGGGACATAGCCAAAAACATTCAGTACTTC. The encoded protein is CASSSAGDIAKNIQYF. The full variable domain, completed using reference TRBV5-1 and TRBJ2-4, is KAGVTQTPRYLIKTRGQQVTLSCSPISGHRSVSWYQQTPGQGLQFLFEYFSETQRNKGNFPGRFSGRQFSNSRSEMNVSTLELGDSALYLCASSSAGDIAKNIQYFGAGTRLSVL.

This sequence joins TRBV7-8 and TRBJ1-2, with D uncertain. CDR1 is SGHVS, CDR2 FQNEAQ, per germline. Trimming removed 5 bases at V and 4 bases at J, with 11 bases between. The CDR3 is made up of 13 amino acids. The CDR3 DNA is TGTGCCAGCAGCCCCACAGACGCCTATGGCTACACCTTC. Its protein product is CASSPTDAYGYTF.